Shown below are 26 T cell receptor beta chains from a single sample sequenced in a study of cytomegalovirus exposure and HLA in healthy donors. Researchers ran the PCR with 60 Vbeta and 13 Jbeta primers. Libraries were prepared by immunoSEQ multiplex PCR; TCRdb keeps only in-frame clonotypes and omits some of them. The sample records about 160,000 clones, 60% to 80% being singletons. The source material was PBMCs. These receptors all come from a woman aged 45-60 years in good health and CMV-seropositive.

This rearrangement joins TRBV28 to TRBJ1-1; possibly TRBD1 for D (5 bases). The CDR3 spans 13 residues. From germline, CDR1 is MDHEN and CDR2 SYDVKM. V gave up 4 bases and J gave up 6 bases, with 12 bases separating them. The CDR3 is CASSSGRVPEAFF. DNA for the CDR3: TGTGCCAGCAGTTCGGGCAGGGTTCCTGAAGCTTTCTTT.

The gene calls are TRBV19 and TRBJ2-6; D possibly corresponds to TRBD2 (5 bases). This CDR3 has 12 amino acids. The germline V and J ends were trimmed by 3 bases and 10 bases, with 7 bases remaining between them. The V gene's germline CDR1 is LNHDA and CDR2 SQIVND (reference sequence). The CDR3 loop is CASSIRENVLTF. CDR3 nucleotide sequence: TGTGCCAGTAGTATCCGGGAAAACGTCCTGACTTTC. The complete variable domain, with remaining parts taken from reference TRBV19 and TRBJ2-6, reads DGGITQSPKYLFRKEGQNVTLSCEQNLNHDAMYWYRQDPGQGLRLIYYSQIVNDFQKGDIAEGYSVSREKKESFPLTVTSAQKNPTAFYLCASSIRENVLTFGAGSRLTVL.

CDR3 protein: CASYSQTQGYAEAFF. CDR3 nucleotides: TGTGCCAGCTATTCCCAGACACAGGGTTACGCTGAAGCTTTCTTT. The chain carries TRBV28 and TRBJ1-1; D may be TRBD1 (6 bases). The CDR3 extends over 15 amino acids. The germline V and J ends were trimmed by 8 bases and 6 bases, with 22 bases remaining between them. Germline-derived CDR1 and CDR2 are MDHEN and SYDVKM.

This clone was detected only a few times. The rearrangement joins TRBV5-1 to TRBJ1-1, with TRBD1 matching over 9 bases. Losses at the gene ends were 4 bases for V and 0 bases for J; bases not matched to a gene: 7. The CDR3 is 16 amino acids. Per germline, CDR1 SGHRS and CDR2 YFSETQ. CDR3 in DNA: TGCGCCAGCAGCCTACAGGGGGCGTTTATGAACACTGAAGCTTTCTTT. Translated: CASSLQGAFMNTEAFF.

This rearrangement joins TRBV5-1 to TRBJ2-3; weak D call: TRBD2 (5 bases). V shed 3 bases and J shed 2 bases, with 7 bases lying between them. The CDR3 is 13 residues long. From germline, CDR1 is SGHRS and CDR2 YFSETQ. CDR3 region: CASSSGFTDTQYF. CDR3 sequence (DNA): TGCGCCAGCAGCTCGGGATTCACAGATACGCAGTATTTT.

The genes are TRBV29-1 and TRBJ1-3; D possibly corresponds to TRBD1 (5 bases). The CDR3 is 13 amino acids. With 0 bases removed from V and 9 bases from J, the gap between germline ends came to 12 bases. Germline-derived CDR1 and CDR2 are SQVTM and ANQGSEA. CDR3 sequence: CSVEDWGVSTIYF. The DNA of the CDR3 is TGCAGCGTTGAAGATTGGGGGGTGAGCACCATATATTTT.

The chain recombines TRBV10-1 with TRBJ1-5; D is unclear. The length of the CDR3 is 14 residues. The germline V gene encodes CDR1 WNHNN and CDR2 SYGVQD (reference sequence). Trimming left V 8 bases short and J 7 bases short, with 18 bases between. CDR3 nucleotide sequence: TGCGCCAGCCCCAGAGAGGGCGTTTGGCAGCCCCAGCATTTT. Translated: CASPREGVWQPQHF.

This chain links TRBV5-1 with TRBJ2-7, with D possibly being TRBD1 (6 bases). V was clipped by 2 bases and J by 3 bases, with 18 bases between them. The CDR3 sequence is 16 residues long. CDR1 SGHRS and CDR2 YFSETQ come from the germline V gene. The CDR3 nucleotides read TGCGCCAGCAGCTTAAGACCTGTGGAGGACAGCTACGAGCAGTACTTC. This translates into CASSLRPVEDSYEQYF.

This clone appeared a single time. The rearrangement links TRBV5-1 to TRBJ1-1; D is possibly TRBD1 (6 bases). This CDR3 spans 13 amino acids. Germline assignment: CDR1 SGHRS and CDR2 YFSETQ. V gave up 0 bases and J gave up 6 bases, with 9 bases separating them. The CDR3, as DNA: TGCGCCAGCAGCTTGGGAGGGGGAGCTGAAGCTTTCTTT. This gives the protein CASSLGGGAEAFF.

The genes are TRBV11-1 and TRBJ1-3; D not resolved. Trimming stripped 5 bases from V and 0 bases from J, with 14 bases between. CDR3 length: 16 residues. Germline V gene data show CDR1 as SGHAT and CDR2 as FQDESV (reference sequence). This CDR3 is CASSMQRASSGNTIYF. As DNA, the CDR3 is TGTGCCAGCAGCATGCAACGAGCGAGCTCTGGAAACACCATATATTTT.

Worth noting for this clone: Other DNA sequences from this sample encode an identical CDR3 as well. This CDR3 is CASSFAGRDTEAFF. The CDR3 DNA follows: TGTGCCAGCAGCTTTGCGGGGAGGGACACTGAAGCTTTCTTT. The chain joins TRBV7-9 to TRBJ1-1, with D uncertain. The germline V gene has CDR1 SEHNR and CDR2 FQNEAQ (reference sequence). CDR3 length: 14 amino acids. V lost 3 bases and J 3 bases, leaving 11 bases between the germline ends.

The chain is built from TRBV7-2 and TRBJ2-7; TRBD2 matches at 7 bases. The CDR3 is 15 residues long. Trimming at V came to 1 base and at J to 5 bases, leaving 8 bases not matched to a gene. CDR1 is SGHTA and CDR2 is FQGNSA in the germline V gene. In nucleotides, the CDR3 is TGTGCCAGCAGCTTAGTGTTCAGGAGCGGGAACGAGCAGTACTTC. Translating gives CASSLVFRSGNEQYF.

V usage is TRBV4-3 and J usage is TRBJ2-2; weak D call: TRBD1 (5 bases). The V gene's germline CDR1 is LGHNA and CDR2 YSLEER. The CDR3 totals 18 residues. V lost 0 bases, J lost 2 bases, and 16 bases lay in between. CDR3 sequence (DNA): TGCGCCAGCAGCCAAGATCCCCCAGGGAATTATAACACCGGGGAGCTGTTTTTT. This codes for CASSQDPPGNYNTGELFF.

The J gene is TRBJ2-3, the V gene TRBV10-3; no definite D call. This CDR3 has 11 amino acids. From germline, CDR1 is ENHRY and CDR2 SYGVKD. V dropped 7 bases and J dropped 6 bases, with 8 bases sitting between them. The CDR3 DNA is TGTGCCATCAAGAACGGGGATACGCAGTATTTT. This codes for CAIKNGDTQYF.

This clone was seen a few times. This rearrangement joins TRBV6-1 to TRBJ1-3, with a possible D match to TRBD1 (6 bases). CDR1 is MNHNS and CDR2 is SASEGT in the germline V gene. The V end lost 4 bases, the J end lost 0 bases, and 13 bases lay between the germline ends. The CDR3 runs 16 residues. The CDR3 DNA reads TGTGCCAGCAGTGCCCGCCCGACAGGCTCTGGAAACACCATATATTTT. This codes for CASSARPTGSGNTIYF.

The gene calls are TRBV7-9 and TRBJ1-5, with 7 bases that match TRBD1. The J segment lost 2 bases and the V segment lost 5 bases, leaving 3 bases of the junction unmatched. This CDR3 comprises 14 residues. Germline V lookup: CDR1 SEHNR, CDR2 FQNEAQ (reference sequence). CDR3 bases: TGTGCCAGCAGCCTCGGACAGGGCAATCAGCCCCAGCATTTT. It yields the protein CASSLGQGNQPQHF.

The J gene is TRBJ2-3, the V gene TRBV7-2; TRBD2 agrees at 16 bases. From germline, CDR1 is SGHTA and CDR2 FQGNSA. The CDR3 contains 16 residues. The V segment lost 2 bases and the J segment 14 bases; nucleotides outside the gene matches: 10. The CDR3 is CASSLSPGLAGGRWYF. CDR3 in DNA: TGTGCCAGCAGCTTATCACCGGGACTAGCGGGAGGGAGGTGGTATTTT.

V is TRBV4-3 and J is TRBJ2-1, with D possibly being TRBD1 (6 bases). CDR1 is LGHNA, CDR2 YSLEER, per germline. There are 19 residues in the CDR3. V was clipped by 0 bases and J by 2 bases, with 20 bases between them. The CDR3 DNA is TGCGCCAGCAGCCAAGATTCCCCTTACAGGGTTGGACCCTACAATGAGCAGTTCTTC. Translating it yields CASSQDSPYRVGPYNEQFF.

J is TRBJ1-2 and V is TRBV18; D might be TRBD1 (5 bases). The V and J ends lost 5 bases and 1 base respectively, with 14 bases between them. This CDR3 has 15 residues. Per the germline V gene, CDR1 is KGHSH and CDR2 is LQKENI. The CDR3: CASSTGREDNYGYTF. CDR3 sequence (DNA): TGTGCCAGCTCAACGGGCAGGGAGGATAACTATGGCTACACCTTC.

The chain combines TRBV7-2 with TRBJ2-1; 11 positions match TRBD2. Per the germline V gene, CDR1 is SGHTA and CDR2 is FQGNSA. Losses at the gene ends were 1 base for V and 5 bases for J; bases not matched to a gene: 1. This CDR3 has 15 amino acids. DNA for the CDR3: TGTGCCAGCAGCTTAGTTAGCGGGGGGGACAATGAGCAGTTCTTC. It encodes CASSLVSGGDNEQFF.

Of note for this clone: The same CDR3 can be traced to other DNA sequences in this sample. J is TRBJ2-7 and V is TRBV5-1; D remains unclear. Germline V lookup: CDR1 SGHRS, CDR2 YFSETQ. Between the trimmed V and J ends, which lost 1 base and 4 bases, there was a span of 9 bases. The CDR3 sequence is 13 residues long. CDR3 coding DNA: TGCGCCAGCAGCTTGAGTCCAGGTTACGAGCAGTACTTC. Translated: CASSLSPGYEQYF.

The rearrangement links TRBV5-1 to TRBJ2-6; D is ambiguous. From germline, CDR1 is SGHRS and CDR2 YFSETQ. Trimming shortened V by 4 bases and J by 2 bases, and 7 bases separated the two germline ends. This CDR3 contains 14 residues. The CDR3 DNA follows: TGCGCCAGCAGCATAGACACTGGGGCCAACGTCCTGACTTTC. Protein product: CASSIDTGANVLTF.

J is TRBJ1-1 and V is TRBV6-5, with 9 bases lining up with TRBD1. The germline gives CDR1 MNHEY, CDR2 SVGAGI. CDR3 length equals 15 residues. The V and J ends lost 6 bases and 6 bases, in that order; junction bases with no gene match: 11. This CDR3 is CASSRGTGRVAEAFF. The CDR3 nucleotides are TGTGCCAGCAGCCGAGGGACAGGGAGAGTAGCTGAAGCTTTCTTT.

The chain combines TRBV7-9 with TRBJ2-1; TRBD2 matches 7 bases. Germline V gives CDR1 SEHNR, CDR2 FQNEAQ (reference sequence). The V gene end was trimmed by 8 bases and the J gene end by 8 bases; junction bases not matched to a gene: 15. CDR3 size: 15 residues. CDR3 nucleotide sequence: TGTGCCAGCGGAATGGGTAGCGGGTTCGGGGATGAGCAGTTCTTC. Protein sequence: CASGMGSGFGDEQFF.

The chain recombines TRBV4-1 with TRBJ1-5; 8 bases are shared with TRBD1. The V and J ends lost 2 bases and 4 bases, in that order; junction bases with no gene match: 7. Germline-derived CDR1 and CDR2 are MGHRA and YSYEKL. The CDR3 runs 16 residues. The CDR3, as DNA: TGCGCCAGCAGCCAACACCCGGGACAGGCGAATCAGCCCCAGCATTTT. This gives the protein CASSQHPGQANQPQHF.

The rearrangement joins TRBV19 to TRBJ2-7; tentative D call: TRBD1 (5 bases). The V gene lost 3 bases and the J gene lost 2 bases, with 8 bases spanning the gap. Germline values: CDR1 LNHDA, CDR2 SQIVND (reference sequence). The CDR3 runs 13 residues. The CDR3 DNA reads TGTGCCAGTAGTATCCAGGGAACCTACGAGCAGTACTTC. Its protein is CASSIQGTYEQYF.